This record covers a single T cell receptor beta chain. Its antigen is unidentified. The PCR had 60 Vbeta and 13 Jbeta primers. Libraries were prepared by immunoSEQ multiplex PCR; TCRdb keeps only in-frame clonotypes and omits some of them. The sample records under 200,000 clones, around 80% being singletons. The data are from a study of cytomegalovirus exposure and HLA in healthy donors. The germline V gene has CDR1 LNHDA and CDR2 SQIVND (reference sequence). The V end was cut by 5 bases, the J end by 0 bases, with 10 bases between. The CDR3 is 14 residues long. Study-wide findings and caveats: Most TCR sequences were rare, but some public TCRs occurred in many donors.

Sequences were obtained from PBMCs. The TCR was taken from a woman aged 45-60 years in good health and CMV-seropositive. The chain is built from TRBV19 and TRBJ1-2; D is undetermined. This CDR3 is CASSPVGANYGYTF. CDR3 DNA: TGTGCCAGTAGTCCCGTAGGAGCTAACTATGGCTACACCTTC.